One sample yielded the 18 T cell receptor beta chains listed below, sequenced in a study of shared clonotypes between healthy human individuals. Produced via immunoSEQ multiplex PCR; TCRdb's table is partial and in-frame only. The sample comprises roughly 2.5 million clones, approximately 90% of which are singletons, and under 0.15% rests with the top ten. Sequencing was performed on naive CD4+ T cells sorted from blood. Described subset: CD45RA+ positively selected. The receptors were gathered from a man in his late teens or twenties in good health.

The CDR3 region has the DNA TGCGCCAGCAGCCAAGATGAGTGGAGCCCCAGATCGGATACGCAGTATTTT. Its protein is CASSQDEWSPRSDTQYF. The chain employs TRBV4-1 and TRBJ2-3; no clear D gene. CDR3 length equals 17 residues. The germline gives CDR1 MGHRA, CDR2 YSYEKL. Trimming pared 0 bases from V and 6 bases from J, leaving 19 bases between.

This sequence joins TRBV18 and TRBJ2-1, with 7 bases matching TRBD1. The V and J ends lost 3 bases and 4 bases, in that order; junction bases with no gene match: 3. This CDR3 is built from 14 residues. In germline, CDR1 is KGHSH, CDR2 LQKENI. The CDR3 region has the DNA TGTGCCAGCTCACCGCAGGGGGTTTACAATGAGCAGTTCTTC. Its protein is CASSPQGVYNEQFF.

In the case of this clone: This sample also contains other DNA sequences that code for the same CDR3. This chain uses TRBV6-5 with TRBJ2-2; D unclear. Germline values: CDR1 MNHEY, CDR2 SVGAGI. Trimming took off 4 bases at V and 4 bases at J, with 4 bases between the two ends. This CDR3 has 12 residues. As DNA, the CDR3 is TGTGCCAGCAGTTTGGGCACCGGGGAGCTGTTTTTT. Translating gives CASSLGTGELFF.

V gene TRBV29-1 combines with J gene TRBJ2-4; D is unclear. The CDR3 contains 14 residues. CDR1 and CDR2 from the germline V gene are SQVTM and ANQGSEA. V gave up 4 bases and J gave up 7 bases, with 17 bases separating them. DNA of the CDR3: TGCAGCGTTGGTCAGGACCTTAGTAGGAACATTCAGTACTTC. This encodes CSVGQDLSRNIQYF.

J is TRBJ1-2 and V is TRBV6-5; the D is unclear. Between the trimmed V and J ends, which lost 6 bases and 9 bases, there was a span of 14 bases. Germline V gives CDR1 MNHEY, CDR2 SVGAGI. The CDR3 loop spans 12 amino acids. The CDR3 is CASSSAGYSYTF. CDR3 in DNA: TGTGCCAGCAGCTCCGCTGGTTACAGCTACACCTTC.

The chain recombines TRBV7-2 with TRBJ2-7, with D perhaps matching TRBD1 (6 bases). The CDR3 spans 13 residues. Trimming shortened V by 4 bases and J by 3 bases, and 10 bases separated the two germline ends. CDR1 and CDR2 from the germline V gene are SGHTA and FQGNSA. The CDR3 region is CASSSWTDYEQYF. The CDR3, as DNA: TGTGCCAGCAGCTCATGGACAGACTACGAGCAGTACTTC.

This clone was recorded a few times. Other DNA variants within this sample encode the same CDR3. The rearrangement uses TRBV2 and TRBJ1-5, with D possibly TRBD1 on 5 matching bases. The CDR3 runs to 13 residues. Trimming removed 6 bases at V and 1 base at J, with 7 bases between. Per germline, CDR1 SNHLY and CDR2 FYNNEI. For the CDR3, the DNA is TGTGCCAGCAGGGGGGACAGCAATCAGCCCCAGCATTTT. It is translated as CASRGDSNQPQHF.

The chain joins TRBV7-2 to TRBJ2-7, with D possibly matching TRBD2 (6 bases). This CDR3 contains 14 residues. The germline V gene has CDR1 SGHTA and CDR2 FQGNSA. Trimming took 7 bases from V and 2 from J, leaving 15 bases between them. This CDR3 is CASTQRGRTYEQYF. The CDR3 DNA reads as TGTGCCAGCACCCAACGGGGGAGAACCTACGAGCAGTACTTC.

The gene calls are TRBV29-1 and TRBJ2-7; TRBD2 aligns across 8 bases. The J segment lost 2 bases and the V segment lost 3 bases, leaving 15 bases of the junction unmatched. The CDR3 spans 17 residues. From germline, CDR1 is SQVTM and CDR2 ANQGSEA. This CDR3 is CSVDRWAAGGRTYEQYF. CDR3 DNA sequence: TGCAGCGTTGATCGGTGGGCGGCGGGGGGCCGAACCTACGAGCAGTACTTC.

The chain employs TRBV2 and TRBJ1-1; D not resolved. The CDR3 length is 13 residues. V was pared by 6 bases and J by 0 bases, with 8 bases between. CDR1 SNHLY and CDR2 FYNNEI come from the germline V gene. The CDR3 nucleotides read TGTGCCAGCAGGTCAACATTGAACACTGAAGCTTTCTTT. Its protein is CASRSTLNTEAFF.

This chain connects TRBV2 to TRBJ1-1, with unresolved D. Trimming removed 3 bases at V and 1 base at J, with 12 bases between. The CDR3 sequence is 15 residues long. Germline CDR1 and CDR2: SNHLY and FYNNEI. As DNA, the CDR3 is TGTGCCAGCAGTGACCCAAACATGGGGAACACTGAAGCTTTCTTT. This sequence encodes CASSDPNMGNTEAFF.

The chain carries TRBV7-2 and TRBJ2-1; 9 positions match TRBD2. CDR3 length: 16 amino acids. Germline V CDR1 and CDR2: SGHTA, FQGNSA. V was clipped by 1 base and J by 4 bases; unmatched bases: 5. Here the CDR3 DNA reads TGTGCCAGCAGCTTAGGAGGCGGGAGGGATTACAATGAGCAGTTCTTC. Its translation is CASSLGGGRDYNEQFF.

This chain links TRBV4-3 with TRBJ1-2; D not certain. The CDR3 totals 15 residues. Germline V lookup: CDR1 LGHNA, CDR2 YSLEER. The V end lost 5 bases, the J end lost 4 bases, and 17 bases lay between the germline ends. The CDR3 nucleotides read TGCGCCAGCAGCGACCACGGAGCCATTAGCTATGGCTACACCTTC. Translating gives CASSDHGAISYGYTF.

V and J are TRBV6-5 and TRBJ1-2; weak D call: TRBD1 (5 bases). The CDR3 contains 12 residues. The germline V gene encodes CDR1 MNHEY and CDR2 SVGAGI. Trimming left V 6 bases short and J 8 bases short, with 13 bases between. In nucleotides, the CDR3 is TGTGCCAGCAGGCAGGGATCTAGAGGCTACACCTTC. Amino acids: CASRQGSRGYTF.

The chain employs TRBV14 and TRBJ2-1, with D uncertain. Trimming left V 2 bases short and J 6 bases short, with 8 bases between. Germline V gene lookup returns CDR1 SGHDN and CDR2 FVKESK. This CDR3 is built from 13 residues. CDR3 DNA: TGTGCCAGCAGCCAAAGGTACGGCAATGAGCAGTTCTTC. Protein: CASSQRYGNEQFF. Full variable domain (outside the CDR3, taken from reference TRBV14 and TRBJ2-1): EAGVTQFPSHSVIEKGQTVTLRCDPISGHDNLYWYRRVMGKEIKFLLHFVKESKQDESGMPNNRFLAERTGGTYSTLKVQPAELEDSGVYFCASSQRYGNEQFFGPGTRLTVL.

This sequence joins TRBV7-2 and TRBJ1-1; 11 nucleotides align to TRBD1. Germline V gives CDR1 SGHTA, CDR2 FQGNSA. V was clipped by 5 bases and J by 11 bases; unmatched bases: 10. The CDR3 is made up of 14 amino acids. The chain's CDR3 is CASSILGQGAQAFF. The CDR3 DNA sequence: TGTGCCAGCAGCATACTAGGACAGGGGGCGCAGGCTTTCTTT.

This clone has a single count. The chain carries TRBV19 and TRBJ2-2, with D tentatively TRBD2 (9 bases). Looked up from germline, CDR1 is LNHDA and CDR2 is SQIVND (reference sequence). CDR3 length: 19 amino acids. Trimming stripped 5 bases from V and 7 bases from J, with 29 bases between. The DNA for the CDR3 is TGTGCCAGTAGTGGTGGACAGGGTGGAATAGCGGGAGTAGGCGGGGAGCTGTTTTTT. It is translated as CASSGGQGGIAGVGGELFF.

The J gene is TRBJ2-7, the V gene TRBV2; 11 bases agree with TRBD1. CDR3 length: 15 residues. CDR1 and CDR2 from the germline V gene are SNHLY and FYNNEI. The J segment lost 3 bases and the V segment lost 7 bases, leaving 8 bases of the junction unmatched. CDR3 in DNA: TGTGCCAGCAACTTCAGGGGACAGGGGGTCTACGAGCAGTACTTC. Protein product: CASNFRGQGVYEQYF. The whole variable domain, filled in from reference TRBV2 and TRBJ2-7, reads EPEVTQTPSHQVTQMGQEVILRCVPISNHLYFYWYRQILGQKVEFLVSFYNNEISEKSEIFDDQFSVERPDGSNFTLKIRSTKLEDSAMYFCASNFRGQGVYEQYFGPGTRLTVT.